This TCR beta chain was captured by sequencing in a study of Ad26.COV2.S vaccination and SARS-CoV-2 variants. In germline, CDR1 is SEHNR, CDR2 FQNEAQ (reference sequence). The CDR3 extends over 12 amino acids. V was cut by 2 bases and J by 11 bases, with 12 bases left in between. Assay used: immunoSEQ multiplex PCR; TCRdb lists only in-frame clones, some missing. The repertoire holds just over 350,000 clones, with about 90% as singletons. This specimen consisted of peripheral blood, obtained after recovery from COVID-19. The rearrangement uses TRBV7-9 and TRBJ1-1, with TRBD1 as a possible D gene (5 bases). The clonotype was recovered from a human donor who had recovered from COVID-19. The CDR3 loop is CASSLQGLGAFF. The CDR3 DNA is TGTGCCAGCAGCTTACAGGGCTTGGGGGCTTTCTTT.